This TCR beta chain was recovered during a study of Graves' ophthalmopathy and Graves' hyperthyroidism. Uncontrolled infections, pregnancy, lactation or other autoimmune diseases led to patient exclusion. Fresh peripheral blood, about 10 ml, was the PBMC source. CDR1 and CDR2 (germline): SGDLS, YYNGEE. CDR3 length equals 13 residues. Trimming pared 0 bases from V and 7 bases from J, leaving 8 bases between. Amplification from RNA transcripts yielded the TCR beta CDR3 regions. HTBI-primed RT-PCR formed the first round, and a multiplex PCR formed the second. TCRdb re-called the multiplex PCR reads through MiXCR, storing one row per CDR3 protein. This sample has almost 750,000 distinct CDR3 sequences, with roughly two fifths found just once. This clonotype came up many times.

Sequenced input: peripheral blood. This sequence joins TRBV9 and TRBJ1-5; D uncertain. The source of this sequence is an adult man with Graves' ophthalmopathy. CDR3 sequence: CASSVAVGQPQHF. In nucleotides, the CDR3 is TGTGCCAGCAGCGTAGCTGTGGGACAGCCCCAGCATTTT.